The 29 T cell receptor beta chains presented below share a single source sample, sequenced in a study of immune evolution from preneoplasia to lung adenocarcinoma. Generated by immunoSEQ multiplex PCR, the TCRdb table keeps only in-frame clones and is missing some. Of some 21,000 clones in the sample, 75% were seen once. Sequenced: FFPE invasive lung adenocarcinoma tissue. Every receptor here comes from a person aged 55 to 75 with lung adenocarcinoma.

In this sample, this clone turned up once. V gene TRBV6-4 combines with J gene TRBJ2-1; D may be TRBD1 or TRBD2 (6 bases each). V dropped 0 bases and J dropped 1 base, with 10 bases sitting between them. Per germline, CDR1 MRHNA and CDR2 SNTAGT. This CDR3 is 16 amino acids long. The CDR3 bases are TGTGCCAGCAGTGACTCATGGAGGGGGTCCTACAATGAGCAGTTCTTC. This gives the protein CASSDSWRGSYNEQFF.

The chain recombines TRBV27 with TRBJ2-1, with 8 nucleotides matching TRBD1. J was trimmed by 10 bases and V by 5 bases; bases with no gene match: 4. Germline V lookup: CDR1 MNHEY, CDR2 SMNVEV (reference sequence). This CDR3 is built from 12 residues. The CDR3, as DNA: TGTGCCAGCAGTCCGTACAGGGGGGAGCAGTTCTTC. Translation gives CASSPYRGEQFF.

This clone was recorded once. The rearrangement joins TRBV7-6 to TRBJ2-7, with 7 bases that match TRBD2. CDR3 length: 15 amino acids. Germline CDR1 SGHVS, CDR2 FNYEAQ. V lost 5 bases to trimming and J lost 3 bases; unmatched junction nucleotides: 10. This chain's CDR3 is CASSRGAGVNYEQYF. Written as DNA, the CDR3 is TGTGCCAGCAGCCGAGGTGCGGGAGTGAACTACGAGCAGTACTTC.

The V call is TRBV5-6, the J call TRBJ2-7, with D tentatively TRBD2 (5 bases). Germline loops: CDR1 SGHDT, CDR2 YYEEEE. V was trimmed by 1 base and J by 3 bases, leaving 14 bases between them. This CDR3 has 15 residues. CDR3 amino acids: CASSLNKGADYEQYF. The CDR3 coding sequence is TGTGCCAGCAGCTTGAATAAGGGAGCCGACTACGAGCAGTACTTC.

This rearrangement joins TRBV7-9 to TRBJ1-6, with 10 bases lining up with TRBD1. After removal of 7 bases from V and 8 bases from J, the junction contained 2 bases not matched to a gene. Germline V gives CDR1 SEHNR, CDR2 FQNEAQ (reference sequence). There are 13 residues in the CDR3. CDR3 DNA: TGTGCCAGCACTGGACAGGGGGATTCACCCCTCCACTTT. Its translation: CASTGQGDSPLHF.

The gene calls are TRBV5-4 and TRBJ2-5; D is perhaps TRBD2 (5 bases). The CDR3 extends over 14 amino acids. Trimming removed 2 bases from V and 8 bases from J, with 16 bases in between. The V gene's germline CDR1 is SGHNT and CDR2 YYREEE (reference sequence). The CDR3 sequence is CASSLIGKIGTQYF. CDR3 DNA sequence: TGTGCCAGCAGCTTAATCGGGAAAATTGGAACCCAGTACTTC.

This chain links TRBV10-3 with TRBJ1-4; TRBD1 matches 9 bases. This CDR3 region has 16 residues. V trimming: 5 bases; J trimming: 3 bases; junction bases outside the gene matches: 7. Germline V CDR1 and CDR2: ENHRY, SYGVKD. CDR3 nucleotides: TGTGCCATCAGTCCGGACAGGGGTATATCTAATGAAAAACTGTTTTTT. It is translated as CAISPDRGISNEKLFF.

This chain joins TRBV6-1 and TRBJ1-2, with TRBD1 matching over 9 bases. From germline, CDR1 is MNHNS and CDR2 SASEGT. With 9 bases clipped from V and 3 bases from J, the junction kept 8 bases outside the gene matches. The CDR3 covers 14 residues. The CDR3 loop is CASRTGGADYGYTF. DNA for the CDR3: TGTGCCAGTCGAACAGGGGGCGCAGACTATGGCTACACCTTC.

The rearrangement uses TRBV12-5 and TRBJ2-3, with a weak D call TRBD1 (6 bases). With 1 base removed from V and 4 bases from J, the gap between germline ends came to 12 bases. CDR1 is LGHNT and CDR2 is FRNRAP in the germline V gene. This CDR3 comprises 15 residues. The chain's CDR3 is CASGLGTGLADTQYF. The CDR3 nucleotides are TGTGCTAGTGGTTTGGGTACAGGGCTGGCAGATACGCAGTATTTT.

The chain carries TRBV6-5 and TRBJ2-3; D call uncertain. Trimming removed 8 bases at V and 4 bases at J, with 16 bases between. Germline lookup yields CDR1 MNHEY and CDR2 SVGAGI. There are 14 residues in the CDR3. The CDR3 sequence is CASGGVSGPDTQYF. CDR3 sequence (DNA): TGTGCCAGCGGCGGAGTTTCGGGCCCAGATACGCAGTATTTT.

The V call is TRBV2, the J call TRBJ2-1; 8 bases are shared with TRBD2. Per germline, CDR1 SNHLY and CDR2 FYNNEI. This CDR3 contains 13 residues. The CDR3 sequence: CASTSGSGNEQFF. CDR3 DNA sequence: TGTGCTTCCACCAGCGGGAGTGGTAATGAGCAGTTCTTC.

The J gene is TRBJ1-2, the V gene TRBV19; D may be TRBD1 (6 bases). This CDR3 contains 17 residues. The germline gives CDR1 LNHDA, CDR2 SQIVND (reference sequence). V was cut by 3 bases and J by 2 bases, with 19 bases left in between. CDR3 region: CASSMQRGVAANYGYTF. The CDR3 region has the DNA TGTGCCAGTAGTATGCAGAGGGGGGTGGCGGCAAACTATGGCTACACCTTC. Drawing the rest from reference TRBV19 and TRBJ1-2, the complete variable domain is DGGITQSPKYLFRKEGQNVTLSCEQNLNHDAMYWYRQDPGQGLRLIYYSQIVNDFQKGDIAEGYSVSREKKESFPLTVTSAQKNPTAFYLCASSMQRGVAANYGYTFGSGTRLTVV.

The rearrangement uses TRBV6-4 and TRBJ1-6, with TRBD1 matching 7 bases. This CDR3 region has 14 residues. Germline CDR1 reads MRHNA; CDR2 reads SNTAGT. V dropped 3 bases and J dropped 5; count of bases not matched to a gene: 1. As DNA, the CDR3 is TGTGCCAGCAGTGAAGGGACAGATAATTCACCCCTCCACTTT. It codes for CASSEGTDNSPLHF.

A note on this clone: One junction end does not reproduce the germline sequence, and a read error may be involved. The chain couples TRBV7-3 to TRBJ2-2; D is unclear. Germline CDR1 SGHTA, CDR2 FQGTGA. This CDR3 region has 13 residues. The CDR3 bases are TGTGCCAGCAGCCAATCGTCCACCAGGGAGCTGTTTTTT. Translated: CASSQSSTRELFF.

The chain uses TRBV6-5 and TRBJ2-7, with TRBD1 matching over 8 bases. This CDR3 spans 15 amino acids. V gave up 2 bases and J gave up 6 bases; unmatched junction bases: 9. Germline CDR1 and CDR2: MNHEY and SVGAGI. The CDR3 here is CASSYQKGQGAEQYF. The CDR3 DNA sequence: TGTGCCAGCAGTTACCAGAAGGGTCAGGGGGCCGAGCAGTACTTC.

V is TRBV4-2 and J is TRBJ2-2; 9 bases line up with TRBD2. The CDR3 is 17 residues long. The germline V gene encodes CDR1 LGHNA and CDR2 YNFKEQ. The V segment lost 1 base and the J segment 6 bases; nucleotides outside the gene matches: 9. CDR3 amino acids: CASSQGYLAGIPGELFF. The CDR3, as DNA: TGTGCCAGCAGCCAAGGTTACCTAGCGGGAATTCCCGGGGAGCTGTTTTTT.

The chain employs TRBV7-2 and TRBJ2-3; 10 nucleotides line up with TRBD2. This CDR3 spans 15 amino acids. V shed 3 bases, J shed 3 bases, and the junction held 3 bases outside the gene matches. Germline V gives CDR1 SGHTA, CDR2 FQGNSA. DNA for the CDR3: TGTGCCAGCAGCTTCGGGACTAGCGTAACAGATACGCAGTATTTT. Amino acid sequence: CASSFGTSVTDTQYF.

The genes are TRBV27 and TRBJ2-3; tentatively, D is TRBD2 (5 bases). The CDR3 runs 12 residues. Germline CDR1 is MNHEY and CDR2 is SMNVEV (reference sequence). V lost 2 bases and J 11 bases, leaving 11 bases between the germline ends. The CDR3 DNA reads TGTGCCAGCAGTTTAAGGGCGGGCCGGCAGTATTTT. It translates to CASSLRAGRQYF.

This clone has more than one count but fewer than ten. The gene calls are TRBV7-2 and TRBJ1-2; D possibly corresponds to TRBD1 (6 bases). The CDR3 totals 16 residues. Germline CDR1 and CDR2: SGHTA and FQGNSA. Trimming removed 5 bases from V and 3 bases from J, with 19 bases in between. The CDR3 DNA reads TGTGCCAGCAGCCCCGACGGGGGCAGTGGCTACTATGGCTACACCTTC. It is translated as CASSPDGGSGYYGYTF. The whole variable domain, filled in from reference TRBV7-2 and TRBJ1-2, reads GAGVSQSPSNKVTEKGKDVELRCDPISGHTALYWYRQSLGQGLEFLIYFQGNSAPDKSGLPSDRFSAERTGGSVSTLTIQRTQQEDSAVYLCASSPDGGSGYYGYTFGSGTRLTVV.

The chain recombines TRBV6-1 with TRBJ2-7; D is undetermined. There are 12 residues in the CDR3. Germline CDR1 is MNHNS and CDR2 is SASEGT. Trimming took 6 bases from V and 3 from J, leaving 9 bases between them. CDR3 bases: TGTGCCAGCAGCCTGCCTTTCTACGAGCAGTACTTC. This sequence encodes CASSLPFYEQYF.

The sample holds one count of this clone. The chain combines TRBV6-1 with TRBJ1-2; TRBD1 agrees at 11 bases. The junction had 3 bases not matched to a gene; V was cut back by 2 bases and J by 4 bases. Looked up from germline, CDR1 is MNHNS and CDR2 is SASEGT. The CDR3 sequence is 15 residues long. For the CDR3, the DNA is TGTGCCAGCAGTGAACCGGGACAGGGGGTCTATGGCTACACCTTC. The encoded protein is CASSEPGQGVYGYTF.

V is TRBV7-2 and J is TRBJ2-5, with TRBD1 identical over 7 bases. The germline gives CDR1 SGHTA, CDR2 FQGNSA. This CDR3 spans 15 amino acids. The junction had 9 bases not matched to a gene; V was cut back by 5 bases and J by 3 bases. CDR3 in amino acids: CASSLRQGGEETQYF. The CDR3 bases are TGTGCCAGCAGCCTCCGACAGGGTGGTGAAGAGACCCAGTACTTC.

The chain recombines TRBV6-4 with TRBJ2-7; maybe TRBD1 (6 bases). Germline CDR1 and CDR2: MRHNA and SNTAGT. Trimming took off 0 bases at V and 2 bases at J, with 14 bases between the two ends. The CDR3 covers 16 residues. CDR3: CASSDSGAQRAYEQYF. The DNA for the CDR3 is TGTGCCAGCAGTGACTCGGGGGCTCAACGGGCCTACGAGCAGTACTTC.

This clone was picked up one time. This sequence joins TRBV12-5 and TRBJ2-5; D is uncertain. The CDR3 has 13 amino acids. V shed 1 base and J shed 7 bases, with 10 bases lying between them. Germline lookup yields CDR1 LGHNT and CDR2 FRNRAP. Here the CDR3 reads CASGLDSAATQYF. In DNA form, the CDR3 reads TGTGCTAGTGGTTTGGATTCCGCAGCGACCCAGTACTTC.

The chain links TRBV19 to TRBJ2-6, with D possibly TRBD1 on 6 matching bases. Trimming pared 8 bases from V and 1 base from J, leaving 15 bases between. Germline CDR1 reads LNHDA; CDR2 reads SQIVND (reference sequence). This CDR3 is built from 16 residues. CDR3 coding DNA: TGTGCCAGTGGGGACAAGATAAGGTCTGGGGCCAACGTCCTGACTTTC. Protein sequence: CASGDKIRSGANVLTF.

The chain joins TRBV6-5 to TRBJ2-5; D gene ambiguous. Trimming left V 0 bases short and J 0 bases short, with 5 bases between. Per germline, CDR1 MNHEY and CDR2 SVGAGI. The CDR3 extends over 14 amino acids. This CDR3 reads CASSYSEYQETQYF. The CDR3 coding sequence is TGTGCCAGCAGTTACTCCGAGTACCAAGAGACCCAGTACTTC.

This clone was counted only a few times. This chain joins TRBV2 and TRBJ2-3; weak D call: TRBD1 (6 bases). Trimming pared 6 bases from V and 0 bases from J, leaving 13 bases between. The CDR3 totals 15 residues. CDR1 and CDR2 (germline): SNHLY, FYNNEI. CDR3 nucleotide sequence: TGTGCCAGCAGGACCGGGACAACTAGCACAGATACGCAGTATTTT. Its translation: CASRTGTTSTDTQYF.

The rearrangement links TRBV19 to TRBJ2-2; 9 positions match TRBD2. CDR1 is LNHDA, CDR2 SQIVND, per germline (reference sequence). CDR3 length: 15 residues. The V gene end was trimmed by 7 bases and the J gene end by 5 bases; junction bases not matched to a gene: 8. The CDR3 DNA reads as TGTGCCAGTAAATCGGGACTAGCTTCGACCGGGGAGCTGTTTTTT. It specifies CASKSGLASTGELFF.

Turning to this clone: This sample includes further DNA sequences coding for the same CDR3. The chain has TRBV11-3 and TRBJ1-3; D not resolved. V was pared by 6 bases and J by 1 base, with 7 bases between. The CDR3 consists of 13 residues. Germline CDR1 is SGHNT and CDR2 is YENEEA. In nucleotides, the CDR3 is TGTGCCAGCAGGGAGGATTCTGGAAACACCATATATTTT. Translation: CASREDSGNTIYF.